This T cell receptor beta chain was identified during a study of blood T cell repertoires in COVID-19. Across the whole study: Specimens from acute and convalescent COVID-19 originated in the United States, Italy and Spain. Sample material is recorded as cDNA or gDNA derived from T cells, B-cell-depleted T cells, or PBMCs.

Per germline, CDR1 LNHDA and CDR2 SQIVND (reference sequence). V trimming: 5 bases; J trimming: 3 bases; junction bases outside the gene matches: 8. The CDR3 contains 15 residues. In the authors' workflow: The authors estimated nucleated cell counts from reference gene primer amplification. Only in-frame clones appear in the TCRdb table, and some are missing; sequencing was by immunoSEQ multiplex PCR. V and J calls and clone size are copied from that table; D and trimming were computed from the DNA. Among under 250,000 clones listed, roughly 80% were seen once. The chain is built from TRBV19 and TRBJ2-7; 9 bases map to TRBD1. Sequenced input: peripheral blood. This receptor was taken from a woman in her seventies with active or convalescent COVID-19. Written as DNA, the CDR3 is TGTGCCAGTAGTCCACAGACAGGGGGAGGCTACGAGCAGTACTTC. Protein sequence: CASSPQTGGGYEQYF. Together with reference TRBV19 and TRBJ2-7, the CDR3 gives the full variable domain: DGGITQSPKYLFRKEGQNVTLSCEQNLNHDAMYWYRQDPGQGLRLIYYSQIVNDFQKGDIAEGYSVSREKKESFPLTVTSAQKNPTAFYLCASSPQTGGGYEQYFGPGTRLTVT.